A selection of T cell receptor beta chains follows, all from one sample in a study of cytomegalovirus exposure and HLA in healthy donors. Here immunoSEQ multiplex PCR was the method, and the copy in TCRdb shows in-frame clones only, minus some. The sample records approximately 76,000 clones, more than 65% being singletons. Sequenced sample: PBMCs. These TCRs come from a woman aged 40-49 years in good health and CMV-seropositive. The CDR3 runs from the conserved cysteine through the conserved F or W.

TRBJ2-1,TRBV11-3,CASSLGPSAYNEQFF
TRBJ1-5,TRBV2,CASRTGTVGNQPQHF
TRBJ2-4,TRBV11-2,CASSLGAAQYF
TRBJ1-2,TRBV5-1,CASSTGTGEMGYTF
TRBJ2-7,TRBV7-2,CASRVGGQGAYEQYF
TRBJ1-5,TRBV2,CASSESSQGDQPQHF
TRBJ2-7,TRBV5-1,CASSPNRPPYEQYF
TRBJ1-1,TRBV7-6,CASSSDRNTEAFF
TRBJ1-5,TRBV4-1,CASSPGDQPQHF
TRBJ2-6,TRBV6-1,CASSARLMSGANVLTF
TRBJ2-5,TRBV6-1,CASSEALGTTQETQYF
TRBJ1-6,TRBV7-8,CASSLDSLNSPLHF
TRBJ2-3,TRBV6-6,CASRSSGTGADTQYF
TRBJ2-7,TRBV30,CAWSANAVADFSYEQYF